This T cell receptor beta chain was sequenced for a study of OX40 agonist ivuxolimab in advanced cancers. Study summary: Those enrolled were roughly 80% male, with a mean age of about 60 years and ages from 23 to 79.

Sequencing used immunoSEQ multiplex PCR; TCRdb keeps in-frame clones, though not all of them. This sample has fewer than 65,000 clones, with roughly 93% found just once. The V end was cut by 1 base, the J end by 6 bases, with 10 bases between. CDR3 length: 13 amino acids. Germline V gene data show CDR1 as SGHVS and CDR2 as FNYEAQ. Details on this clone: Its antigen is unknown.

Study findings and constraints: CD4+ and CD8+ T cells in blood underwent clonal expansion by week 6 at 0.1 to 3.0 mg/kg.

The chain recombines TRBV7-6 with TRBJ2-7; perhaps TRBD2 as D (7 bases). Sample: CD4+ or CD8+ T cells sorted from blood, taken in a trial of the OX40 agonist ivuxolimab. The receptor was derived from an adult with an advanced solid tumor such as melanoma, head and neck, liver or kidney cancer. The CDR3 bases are TGTGCCAGCAGCTTAGAAGGGGGGGGCGAGCAGTACTTC. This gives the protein CASSLEGGGEQYF.